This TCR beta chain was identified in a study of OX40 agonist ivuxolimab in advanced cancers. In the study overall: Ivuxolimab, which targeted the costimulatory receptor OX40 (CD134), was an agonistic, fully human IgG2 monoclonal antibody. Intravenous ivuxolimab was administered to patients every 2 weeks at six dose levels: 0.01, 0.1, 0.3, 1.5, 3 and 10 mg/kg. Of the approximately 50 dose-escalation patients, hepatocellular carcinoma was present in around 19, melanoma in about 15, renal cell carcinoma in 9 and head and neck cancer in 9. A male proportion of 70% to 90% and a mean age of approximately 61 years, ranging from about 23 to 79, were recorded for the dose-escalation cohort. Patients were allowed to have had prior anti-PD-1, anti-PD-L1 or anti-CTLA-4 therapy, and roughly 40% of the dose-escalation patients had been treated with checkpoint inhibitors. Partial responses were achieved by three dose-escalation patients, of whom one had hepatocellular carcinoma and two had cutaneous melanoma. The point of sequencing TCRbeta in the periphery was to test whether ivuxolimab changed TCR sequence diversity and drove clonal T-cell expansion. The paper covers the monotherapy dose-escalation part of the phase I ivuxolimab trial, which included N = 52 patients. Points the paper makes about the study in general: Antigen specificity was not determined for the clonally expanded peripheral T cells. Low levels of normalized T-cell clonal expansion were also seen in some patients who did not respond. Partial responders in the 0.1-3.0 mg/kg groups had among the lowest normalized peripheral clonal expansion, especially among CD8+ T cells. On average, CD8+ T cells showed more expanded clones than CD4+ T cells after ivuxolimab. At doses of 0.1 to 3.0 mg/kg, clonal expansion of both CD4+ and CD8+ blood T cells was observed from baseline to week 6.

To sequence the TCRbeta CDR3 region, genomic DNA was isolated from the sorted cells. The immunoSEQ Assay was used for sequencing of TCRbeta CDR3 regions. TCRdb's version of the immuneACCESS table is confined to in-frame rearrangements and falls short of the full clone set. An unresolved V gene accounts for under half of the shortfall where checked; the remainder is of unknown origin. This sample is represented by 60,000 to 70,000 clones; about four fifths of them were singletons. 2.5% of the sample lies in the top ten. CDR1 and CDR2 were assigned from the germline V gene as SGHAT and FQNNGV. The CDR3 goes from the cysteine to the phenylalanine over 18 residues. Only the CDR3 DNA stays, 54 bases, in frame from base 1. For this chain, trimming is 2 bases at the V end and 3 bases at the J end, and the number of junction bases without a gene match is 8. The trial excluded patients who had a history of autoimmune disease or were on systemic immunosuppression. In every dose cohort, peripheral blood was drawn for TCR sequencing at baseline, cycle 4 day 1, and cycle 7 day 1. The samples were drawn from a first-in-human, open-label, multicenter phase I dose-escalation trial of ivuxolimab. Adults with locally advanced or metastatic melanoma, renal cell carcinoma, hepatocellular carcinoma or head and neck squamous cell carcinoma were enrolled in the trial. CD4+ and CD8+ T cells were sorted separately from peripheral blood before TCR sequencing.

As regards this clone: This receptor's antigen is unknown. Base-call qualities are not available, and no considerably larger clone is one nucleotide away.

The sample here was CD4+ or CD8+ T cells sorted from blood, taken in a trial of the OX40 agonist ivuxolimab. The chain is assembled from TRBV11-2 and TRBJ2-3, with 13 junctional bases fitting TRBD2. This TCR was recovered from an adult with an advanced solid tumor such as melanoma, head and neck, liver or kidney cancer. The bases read TGTGCCAGCAGCTTATTCGGGACTAGCGGGACTATAACAGATACGCAGTATTTT. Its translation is CASSLFGTSGTITDTQYF.